This is a list of T cell receptor beta chains from one sample in a study of blood T cell repertoires in COVID-19. Sequenced by immunoSEQ multiplex PCR; TCRdb stores in-frame clones only, minus some. Seen here are about 31,000 clones, less than 90% observed once, and the top ten hold approximately 22%. Input material: peripheral blood. These receptors all stem from a human donor with active COVID-19. The donor label of this sample is uncertain. Both conserved end residues are part of each CDR3. Fields, in order: clone size, V gene, D gene, J gene, CDR3 DNA, CDR3 protein. A D gene is named only where the DNA matches it firmly. Expanded clones get a size class; other rows say once, few or many, or leave the size out.

size: .; V: TRBV27; D: .; J: TRBJ1-2; DNA: TGTGCCAGCAGTTCTCAGGGGTACTATGGCTACACCTTC; CDR3: CASSSQGYYGYTF
size: .; V: TRBV7-3; D: TRBD2; J: TRBJ2-5; DNA: TGTGCCAGCAGTCCAGCGGGAGGTATGGAGACCCAGTACTTC; CDR3: CASSPAGGMETQYF
size: .; V: TRBV6-4; D: TRBD2; J: TRBJ2-3; DNA: TGTGCCAGCAGTCCCGGACTAGCTATCACAGATACGCAGTATTTT; CDR3: CASSPGLAITDTQYF
size: .; V: TRBV11-2; D: TRBD1; J: TRBJ2-3; DNA: TGTGCCAGCAGCCCCCAGACAGGGGGCGCGGCGGATACGCAGTATTTT; CDR3: CASSPQTGGAADTQYF
size: medium-sized; V: TRBV6-2/TRBV6-3; D: TRBD2; J: TRBJ2-1; DNA: TGTGCCAGCAGTTTGCTAGCGGAGGGCAGAACAAATGAGCAGTTCTTC; CDR3: CASSLLAEGRTNEQFF
size: .; V: TRBV6-6; D: .; J: TRBJ2-3; DNA: TGTGCCAGCAGAGAGAGGGCATCTAGCACAGATACGCAGTATTTT; CDR3: CASRERASSTDTQYF
size: .; V: TRBV3-1/TRBV3-2; D: .; J: TRBJ1-2; DNA: TGTGCCAGCAGCCAAGGGACGGGGGTTCGCTATGGCTACACCTTC; CDR3: CASSQGTGVRYGYTF
size: .; V: TRBV9; D: TRBD1; J: TRBJ2-6; DNA: TGTGCCAGCAGCTCGGACAGGTCCTCTGGGGCCAACGTCCTGACTTTC; CDR3: CASSSDRSSGANVLTF
size: .; V: TRBV29-1; D: .; J: TRBJ1-6; DNA: TGCAGCGCCGTGGGACGGGGGAGCTCCTATAATTCACCCCTCCACTTT; CDR3: CSAVGRGSSYNSPLHF
size: .; V: TRBV5-1; D: .; J: TRBJ2-5; DNA: TGCGCCAGCAGGTATCGAACTGAAGAGACCCAGTACTTC; CDR3: CASRYRTEETQYF
size: .; V: TRBV19; D: .; J: TRBJ2-3; DNA: TGTGCCAGTAGTGGCCGACAGGATAGCACAGATACGCAGTATTTT; CDR3: CASSGRQDSTDTQYF
size: .; V: TRBV9; D: .; J: TRBJ2-1; DNA: TGTGCCAGCAGCGTAGGTGTGACAGGGACTCGGAATGAGCAGTTCTTC; CDR3: CASSVGVTGTRNEQFF
size: .; V: TRBV12-5; D: .; J: TRBJ1-6; DNA: TGTGCTAGTGGTTTGGTACTGGGGCCTGGGAATTCACCCCTCCACTTT; CDR3: CASGLVLGPGNSPLHF
size: few; V: TRBV9; D: TRBD1; J: TRBJ2-7; DNA: TGTGCCAGCAGCGTATCAGGACAGGGGTCGTACGAGCAGTACTTC; CDR3: CASSVSGQGSYEQYF
size: .; V: TRBV12-3/TRBV12-4; D: TRBD1; J: TRBJ1-1; DNA: TGTGCCAGCATTCCGACAGGGGGCACGGCTTTCTTT; CDR3: CASIPTGGTAFF
size: once; V: TRBV5-1; D: .; J: TRBJ2-7; DNA: TGCGCCATCTTGATAGCGGAAACCTACGAGCAGTACTTC; CDR3: CAILIAETYEQYF
size: .; V: TRBV3-1/TRBV3-2; D: TRBD2; J: TRBJ2-3; DNA: TGTGCCAGCAGCCAAGATAGCGTAGCGGGGGGGTTCACAGATACGCAGTATTTT; CDR3: CASSQDSVAGGFTDTQYF
size: .; V: TRBV21-1; D: .; J: TRBJ1-4; DNA: TGTGCCAGCAGCAAAGCGCTCAGGACAGGAAACGCAACTAATGAAAAACTGTTTTTT; CDR3: CASSKALRTGNATNEKLFF
size: .; V: TRBV3-1/TRBV3-2; D: .; J: TRBJ2-3; DNA: TGTGCCAGCAGCCAAGCTGGAATAGCGCTCACAGATACGCAGTATTTT; CDR3: CASSQAGIALTDTQYF
size: once; V: TRBV6-5; D: TRBD1; J: TRBJ1-3; DNA: TGTGCCAGCAGGGGACAGGGAAACACCATATATTTT; CDR3: CASRGQGNTIYF
size: .; V: TRBV6-2/TRBV6-3; D: .; J: TRBJ2-3; DNA: TGTGCCAGCAGTTATCGGGGTTACACCGGAGATACGCAGTATTTT; CDR3: CASSYRGYTGDTQYF
size: .; V: TRBV9; D: .; J: TRBJ2-4; DNA: TGTGCCAGCAGCCCCCCCGACATGTACATTCAGTACTTC; CDR3: CASSPPDMYIQYF
size: .; V: TRBV18; D: .; J: TRBJ1-5; DNA: TGTGCCAGCTCCCCGGGGGGGAATCAGCCCCAGCATTTT; CDR3: CASSPGGNQPQHF
size: .; V: TRBV28; D: .; J: TRBJ2-7; DNA: TGTGCCAGCAGATTGACAGGCAGCTCCTACGAGCAGTACTTC; CDR3: CASRLTGSSYEQYF
size: .; V: TRBV10-1; D: TRBD1; J: TRBJ2-3; DNA: TGCGCCAGCAGTGAGGGGATTTTAGGACAGGGGAGCACAGATACGCAGTATTTT; CDR3: CASSEGILGQGSTDTQYF
size: .; V: TRBV14; D: .; J: TRBJ1-1; DNA: TGTGCCAGCAGCCCGAGCGGACGTAACCCTGAGTCTTTCTTT; CDR3: CASSPSGRNPESFF
size: .; V: TRBV20-1; D: TRBD2; J: TRBJ2-7; DNA: TGCAGTGCTAGTTCACTAGCGGGGATAGCCTACGAGCAGTACTTC; CDR3: CSASSLAGIAYEQYF
size: .; V: TRBV9; D: TRBD2; J: TRBJ2-7; DNA: TGTGCCAGCAGCGACAGCGGGGACTCCTACGAGCAGTACTTC; CDR3: CASSDSGDSYEQYF
size: .; V: TRBV30; D: .; J: TRBJ1-5; DNA: TGTGCCTGGGGTGTAGGTGGTCCAGGGTTTCGTCAGCCCCAGCATTTT; CDR3: CAWGVGGPGFRQPQHF
size: .; V: TRBV5-4; D: TRBD1; J: TRBJ2-7; DNA: TGTGCCAGCAGCTCACAGGGGACGTCCTACGAGCAGTACTTC; CDR3: CASSSQGTSYEQYF
size: .; V: TRBV2; D: .; J: TRBJ2-7; DNA: TGTGCCAGCAGAGAACAGGGCCTCGAGCAGTACTTC; CDR3: CASREQGLEQYF
size: .; V: TRBV18; D: .; J: TRBJ2-1; DNA: TGTGCCAGCTCACCACCGTCAGGGCGGGAGCAGTTCTTC; CDR3: CASSPPSGREQFF
size: once; V: TRBV20-1; D: .; J: TRBJ2-1; DNA: TGCAGTGCTAGTCCAAGGACCCGGGCACGGGACTACAATGAGCAGTTCTTC; CDR3: CSASPRTRARDYNEQFF
size: .; V: TRBV7-9; D: .; J: TRBJ2-7; DNA: TGTGCCAGCAGCTTTCCCCTGGCGGAGGAGCAGTACTTC; CDR3: CASSFPLAEEQYF
size: .; V: TRBV15; D: .; J: TRBJ2-1; DNA: TGTGCCACCAGCGGGAGCCGAAGGGAAGAGCAGTTCTTC; CDR3: CATSGSRREEQFF
size: few; V: TRBV6-1; D: .; J: TRBJ1-1; DNA: TGTGCCAGCAGTGAAGGAAGTTGGGGGGAGGTGGGGAACACTGAAGCTTTCTTT; CDR3: CASSEGSWGEVGNTEAFF
size: .; V: TRBV3-1/TRBV3-2; D: TRBD1; J: TRBJ2-3; DNA: TGTGCCAGCAGCCAAGTTACCCGTCAGACAGACAGGGTACTGACAGATACGCAGTATTTT; CDR3: CASSQVTRQTDRVLTDTQYF
size: .; V: TRBV3-1/TRBV3-2; D: TRBD1; J: TRBJ1-1; DNA: TGTGCCAGCAGCCATACAGGGGCCTTGAACACTGAAGCTTTCTTT; CDR3: CASSHTGALNTEAFF
size: .; V: TRBV19; D: TRBD2; J: TRBJ2-1; DNA: TGTGCCAGTAGTATAGCCGGGACTAGCGGGAGCAATGAGCAGTTCTTC; CDR3: CASSIAGTSGSNEQFF
size: .; V: TRBV5-1; D: .; J: TRBJ1-1; DNA: TGCGCCAGCAGCTTGGGCGGCAGGGGCTGGGGTACTGAAGCTTTCTTT; CDR3: CASSLGGRGWGTEAFF
size: .; V: TRBV3-1/TRBV3-2; D: TRBD1; J: TRBJ2-7; DNA: TGTGCCAGCACTCCGGGACAGGCTGTTGGCGAGCAGTACTTC; CDR3: CASTPGQAVGEQYF
size: .; V: TRBV5-1; D: TRBD1; J: TRBJ2-1; DNA: TGCGCCAGCAGCCCGGGACAGGGGGTCGATGAGCAGTTCTTC; CDR3: CASSPGQGVDEQFF
size: .; V: TRBV7-2; D: TRBD2; J: TRBJ2-7; DNA: TGTGCCAGCAGCTCTGGAGCGGGGGGGCCGGTTCGGGAGCAGTACTTC; CDR3: CASSSGAGGPVREQYF
size: .; V: TRBV4-3; D: TRBD1; J: TRBJ2-3; DNA: TGCGCCAGCAGCCAAGACGGGACAGGGTGGGATACGCAGTATTTT; CDR3: CASSQDGTGWDTQYF
size: .; V: TRBV5-1; D: .; J: TRBJ2-2; DNA: TGCGCCAGCAGCCTCGGACAGGGAGGGGCCGGGGAGCTGTTTTTT; CDR3: CASSLGQGGAGELFF
size: .; V: TRBV7-2; D: TRBD1; J: TRBJ1-1; DNA: TGTGCCAGCAGCCAAGACAGGGGGATCACTGAAGCTTTCTTT; CDR3: CASSQDRGITEAFF
size: .; V: TRBV4-1; D: TRBD1; J: TRBJ1-1; DNA: TGCGCCAGCAGCCAAACCAGGGGGCGTGCTGAAGCTTTCTTT; CDR3: CASSQTRGRAEAFF
size: medium-sized; V: TRBV20-1; D: .; J: TRBJ2-1; DNA: TGCAGTGCTCTCTATGGAGGGGAGCAGTTCTTC; CDR3: CSALYGGEQFF
size: few; V: TRBV19; D: .; J: TRBJ1-2; DNA: TGTGCCAGTAGTATACCCTATTCTAACTATGGCTACACCTTC; CDR3: CASSIPYSNYGYTF
size: .; V: TRBV6-1; D: TRBD1; J: TRBJ1-2; DNA: TGTGCCAGCAGGGAAGTTAGACAGGGGGCGTATGGCTACACCTTC; CDR3: CASREVRQGAYGYTF
size: .; V: TRBV5-8; D: TRBD1; J: TRBJ1-5; DNA: TGTGCCAGCAGCTTGGGTGCAGGGGGCGCATATGGCAATCAGCCCCAGCATTTT; CDR3: CASSLGAGGAYGNQPQHF
size: .; V: TRBV2; D: TRBD2; J: TRBJ2-1; DNA: TGTGCCAGCGGAGGGGACGGGACTAGCTACAATGAGCAGTTCTTC; CDR3: CASGGDGTSYNEQFF
size: .; V: TRBV18; D: .; J: TRBJ1-6; DNA: TGTGCCAGCTCACCACAGGGAGGGGACAATTCACCCCTCCACTTT; CDR3: CASSPQGGDNSPLHF
size: few; V: TRBV6-6; D: .; J: TRBJ2-1; DNA: TGTGCCAGCAGTCGATCTCAGGGGATTCGGGACGGGAGGAAAAACAATGAGCAGTTCTTC; CDR3: CASSRSQGIRDGRKNNEQFF
size: .; V: TRBV5-1; D: TRBD2; J: TRBJ2-3; DNA: TGCGCCAGCACCCCGGGACTAGCGGGTTATACGCAGTATTTT; CDR3: CASTPGLAGYTQYF
size: .; V: TRBV11-2; D: .; J: TRBJ2-5; DNA: TGTGCCAGCAGCTTGTTGGTACAGGTGGGGACCCAGTACTTC; CDR3: CASSLLVQVGTQYF
size: .; V: TRBV7-9; D: TRBD1; J: TRBJ1-6; DNA: TGTGCCAGCAGCTTGGGAGTCGGGACAGATAATTCACCCCTCCACTTT; CDR3: CASSLGVGTDNSPLHF